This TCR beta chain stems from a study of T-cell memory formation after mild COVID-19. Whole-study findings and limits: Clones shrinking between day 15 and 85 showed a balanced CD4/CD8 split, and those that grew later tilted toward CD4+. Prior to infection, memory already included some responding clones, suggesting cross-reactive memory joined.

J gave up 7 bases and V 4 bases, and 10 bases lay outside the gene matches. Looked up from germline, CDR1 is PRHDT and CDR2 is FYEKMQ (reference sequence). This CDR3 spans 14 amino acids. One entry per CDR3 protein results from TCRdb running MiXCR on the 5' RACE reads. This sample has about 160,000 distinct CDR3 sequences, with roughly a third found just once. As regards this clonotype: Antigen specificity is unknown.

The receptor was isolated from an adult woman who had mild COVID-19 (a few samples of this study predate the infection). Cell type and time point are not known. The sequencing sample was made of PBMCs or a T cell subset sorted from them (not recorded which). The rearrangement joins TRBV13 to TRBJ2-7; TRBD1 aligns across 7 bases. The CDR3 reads CASSSGQGVWEQYF. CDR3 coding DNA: TGTGCCAGCAGCTCAGGGCAGGGGGTTTGGGAGCAGTACTTC.